Sequencing of this T cell receptor (beta chain) was carried out in a study of Graves' ophthalmopathy and Graves' hyperthyroidism. Overall study: Stable hyperthyroidism meant no ophthalmopathy within 18 months of follow-up. The study's findings and limits: Most expanded thyroid clonotypes above 0.001 frequency also appeared in blood.

RNA transcripts provided the template for amplifying TCR beta CDR3 regions. Second-round multiplex PCR followed a first-round RT-PCR using HTBI primers. TCRdb re-derived calls from the multiplex PCR reads in MiXCR, one entry per CDR3 protein. This table holds about 1.1 million distinct CDR3 sequences, less than 45% found once. Germline CDR1 PRHDT, CDR2 FYEKMQ (reference sequence). The CDR3 loop spans 17 amino acids. V gave up 4 bases and J gave up 2 bases; unmatched junction bases: 9. This clonotype was seen repeatedly, ten times or more. Its antigen is not identified. The chain uses TRBV13 and TRBJ2-7; the match to TRBD2 covers 12 bases. The source of this sequence is an adult man with Graves' hyperthyroidism. Sequencing was carried out using peripheral blood or thyroid tissue (not recorded which). CDR3 nucleotide sequence: TGTGCCAGCAGCTCCGTAGGTGGACTAGCGGGACCCTACGAGCAGTACTTC. This encodes CASSSVGGLAGPYEQYF.